The clone carrying this T cell receptor beta chain was observed once. The data stem from a study of blood T cell repertoires in COVID-19. The table came from immunoSEQ multiplex PCR; TCRdb's copy has only in-frame clones and leaves some out. The table includes about 88,000 clones, 90% detected once. The ends lost 1 base at V and 2 bases at J; junction bases unmatched: 6. The germline V gene encodes CDR1 SEHNR and CDR2 FQNEAQ (reference sequence). There are 16 residues in the CDR3. The receptor's source is a man aged 18-30 years with COVID-19, enrolled during active disease. What was sequenced was peripheral blood. The chain recombines TRBV7-9 with TRBJ2-7; 9 nucleotides line up with TRBD1. The DNA of the CDR3 is TGTGCCAGCAGCTTAGAGTGGACAGGGGCCACCTACGAGCAGTACTTC. It translates to CASSLEWTGATYEQYF.